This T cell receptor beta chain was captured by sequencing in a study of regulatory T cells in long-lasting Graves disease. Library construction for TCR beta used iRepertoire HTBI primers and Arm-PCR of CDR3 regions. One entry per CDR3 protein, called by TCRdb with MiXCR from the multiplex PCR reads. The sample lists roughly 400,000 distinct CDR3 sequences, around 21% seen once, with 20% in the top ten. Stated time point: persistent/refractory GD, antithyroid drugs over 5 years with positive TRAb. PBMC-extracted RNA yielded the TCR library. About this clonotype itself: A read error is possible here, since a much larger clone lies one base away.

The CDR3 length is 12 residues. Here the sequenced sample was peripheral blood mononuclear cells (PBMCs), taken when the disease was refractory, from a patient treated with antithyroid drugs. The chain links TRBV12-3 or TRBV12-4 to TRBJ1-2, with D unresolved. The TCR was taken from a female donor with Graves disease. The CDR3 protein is CASSTGRGRSAF. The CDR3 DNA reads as TGTGCCAGCAGTACTGGACGGGGTCGTAGCGCCTTC.